The 2 T cell receptor beta chains given below trace back to one sample, sequenced in a study of T cell clonality in common variable immunodeficiency. Measured with immunoSEQ multiplex PCR; TCRdb has only the in-frame clones, and not every one. This sample has over 50,000 clones and no singletons, with 3% to 4% in the ten largest. The sequenced sample was peripheral blood mononuclear cells. These receptors were obtained from a person aged 18 to 69 in good health.

About this clone: The read stops 3 residues short of the end of the CDR3; the missing end is completed from the germline J gene. The chain links TRBV2 to TRBJ2-7, with 7 positions matching TRBD1. Losses at the gene ends were 8 bases for V and 0 bases for J; bases not matched to a gene: 7. Germline V CDR1 and CDR2: SNHLY, FYNNEI. CDR3 length equals 14 residues. The CDR3 sequence is CASRDRASSYEQYF. Partial CDR3 DNA: TGTGCCAGCCGAGACAGGGCGAGCTCCTACGAG.

The sample holds many counts of this clone. The CDR3 end falls 3 residues outside the read, so it is completed with the germline J gene. V usage is TRBV10-3 and J usage is TRBJ1-1; D remains ambiguous. The germline V gene encodes CDR1 ENHRY and CDR2 SYGVKD. Trimming removed 6 bases at V and 3 bases at J, with 14 bases between. This CDR3 contains 14 residues. This chain's CDR3 is CAISRTGLDTEAFF. CDR3 DNA, as far as it was read: TGTGCCATCAGCAGAACGGGGTTGGACACTGAA.